Following are 31 T cell receptor beta chains from one sample sequenced in a study of blood T cell repertoires in COVID-19. Using immunoSEQ multiplex PCR, the repertoire was profiled, and TCRdb retains in-frame clones only, with some absent. The repertoire holds 190,000 or so clones, with about 81% as singletons. The sequencing sample was made of peripheral blood. The source is an elderly woman with COVID-19, enrolled during active disease.

This clone appeared a single time. The chain is built from TRBV5-5 and TRBJ2-2; TRBD2 matches 7 bases. The length of the CDR3 is 15 residues. Trimming removed 0 bases from V and 7 bases from J; junction bases left unmatched: 6. Germline V CDR1 and CDR2: SGHKS, YYEKEE (reference sequence). In DNA, the CDR3 is TGTGCCAGCAGCTTGGCACTAGCGATAGTCGGGGAGCTGTTTTTT. Its protein is CASSLALAIVGELFF.

V gene TRBV4-2 combines with J gene TRBJ1-1; D unclear. This CDR3 has 16 amino acids. Trimming pared 4 bases from V and 4 bases from J, leaving 19 bases between. Germline CDR1 is LGHNA and CDR2 is YNFKEQ. The CDR3 DNA sequence: TGTGCCAGCAGCCTTATGCCGGGAGCAGGCAGCACTGAAGCTTTCTTT. Protein: CASSLMPGAGSTEAFF.

The chain joins TRBV19 to TRBJ1-1; D is unresolved. Trimming took 3 bases from V and 4 from J, leaving 9 bases between them. CDR1 is LNHDA and CDR2 is SQIVND in the germline V gene (reference sequence). This CDR3 has 13 amino acids. CDR3 protein: CASSIEGITEAFF. In nucleotides, the CDR3 is TGTGCCAGTAGTATTGAGGGTATCACTGAAGCTTTCTTT.

This clone is a singleton in its sample. The rearrangement joins TRBV24-1 to TRBJ2-1, with TRBD2 matching over 7 bases. CDR3 size: 16 residues. V gave up 2 bases and J gave up 4 bases; unmatched junction bases: 7. Looked up from germline, CDR1 is KGHDR and CDR2 is SFDVKD. The CDR3 sequence: CATSDSTSRAYNEQFF. CDR3 DNA: TGTGCCACCAGTGATTCGACTAGCCGGGCTTACAATGAGCAGTTCTTC.

The chain combines TRBV7-2 with TRBJ1-1; 8 nucleotides align to TRBD1. Germline V gene data show CDR1 as SGHTA and CDR2 as FQGNSA. Germline trimming cut 4 bases from V and 5 bases from J; bases unmatched to any gene: 6. The CDR3 has 14 amino acids. The CDR3 spells CASSSQGARTEAFF. CDR3 bases: TGTGCCAGCAGCTCTCAGGGGGCGCGAACTGAAGCTTTCTTT.

This chain connects TRBV2 to TRBJ2-7, with a tentative D call TRBD1 (6 bases). The germline V and J ends were trimmed by 2 bases and 0 bases, with 11 bases remaining between them. The CDR3 has 15 residues. The germline V gene has CDR1 SNHLY and CDR2 FYNNEI. CDR3 DNA sequence: TGTGCCAGCAGTGAATCGCAGGGGAGCTCCTACGAGCAGTACTTC. Translation: CASSESQGSSYEQYF.

V and J are TRBV19 and TRBJ1-3, with TRBD1 matching over 7 bases. There are 16 residues in the CDR3. CDR1 and CDR2 (germline): LNHDA, SQIVND (reference sequence). Trimming at V came to 5 bases and at J to 0 bases, leaving 7 bases not matched to a gene. CDR3 sequence reads: CASSHLDRRSGNTIYF. CDR3 in DNA: TGTGCCAGTAGTCACCTGGACAGGCGCTCTGGAAACACCATATATTTT.

The chain links TRBV11-3 to TRBJ2-1; 7 bases align to TRBD2. Trimming cost V 0 bases and J 11 bases; bases outside gene matches: 4. Germline-derived CDR1 and CDR2 are SGHNT and YENEEA. The CDR3 covers 13 residues. This CDR3 reads CASSLEATSKQFF. CDR3 coding DNA: TGTGCCAGCAGCTTAGAGGCGACTAGCAAGCAGTTCTTC.

The V call is TRBV7-2, the J call TRBJ2-7; 7 bases line up with TRBD1. The CDR3 sequence is 14 residues long. Germline values: CDR1 SGHTA, CDR2 FQGNSA. V shed 5 bases, J shed 3 bases, and the junction held 7 bases outside the gene matches. In nucleotides, the CDR3 is TGTGCCAGCAGCACGACAGGGAAAGGCTACGAGCAGTACTTC. It specifies CASSTTGKGYEQYF.

V gene TRBV5-1 combines with J gene TRBJ2-1, with 9 bases aligning to TRBD1. Per germline, CDR1 SGHRS and CDR2 YFSETQ. V was pared by 0 bases and J by 8 bases, with 9 bases of the junction left unmatched. This CDR3 has 16 residues. The CDR3 here is CASSLEGGQGYDEQFF. The CDR3 DNA is TGCGCCAGCAGCTTGGAGGGAGGACAGGGGTACGATGAGCAGTTCTTC.

This clone was seen more than once but under ten times. The chain is built from TRBV7-2 and TRBJ1-5; TRBD1 aligns across 7 bases. The V and J ends lost 3 bases and 5 bases, in that order; junction bases with no gene match: 10. This CDR3 is 16 amino acids long. Per the germline V gene, CDR1 is SGHTA and CDR2 is FQGNSA. In DNA form, the CDR3 reads TGTGCCAGCAGCTTTCTCGGCGGGACAGCGGATCAGCCCCAGCATTTT. Protein: CASSFLGGTADQPQHF.

This rearrangement joins TRBV5-4 to TRBJ1-6; 9 positions match TRBD1. The trim removed 2 bases at V and 8 bases at J, leaving 8 bases unmatched. Germline V gives CDR1 SGHNT, CDR2 YYREEE (reference sequence). This CDR3 spans 16 amino acids. The CDR3 sequence is CASSLSPGQGDSPLHF. In nucleotides, the CDR3 is TGTGCCAGCAGCTTATCGCCGGGACAGGGCGATTCACCCCTCCACTTT.

V is TRBV10-3 and J is TRBJ1-1; 10 bases map to TRBD1. CDR3 length: 17 amino acids. CDR1 and CDR2 (germline): ENHRY, SYGVKD. V was clipped by 10 bases and J by 5 bases; unmatched bases: 19. This chain's CDR3 is CASLPFSGTGVKTEAFF. CDR3 coding DNA: TGTGCCAGCCTCCCCTTTTCCGGGACAGGGGTTAAGACTGAAGCTTTCTTT.

The table lists this clone with a few counts. The V and J genes are TRBV18 and TRBJ1-5, with D unclear. The length of the CDR3 is 13 residues. The V gene lost 2 bases and the J gene lost 7 bases, with 9 bases spanning the gap. Germline V gives CDR1 KGHSH, CDR2 LQKENI. The CDR3 nucleotides are TGTGCCAGCTCACCAGCCCCCGGGCAGCCCCAGCATTTT. Translation gives CASSPAPGQPQHF.

The gene calls are TRBV18 and TRBJ1-1; no firm D call. Germline CDR1 KGHSH, CDR2 LQKENI. The CDR3 consists of 14 residues. V was clipped by 2 bases and J by 4 bases, with 11 bases between them. CDR3 in amino acids: CASSPISASTEAFF. As DNA, the CDR3 is TGTGCCAGCTCACCAATAAGTGCGTCCACTGAAGCTTTCTTT.

The chain uses TRBV4-3 and TRBJ1-2, with 7 bases fitting TRBD1. Germline V gene data show CDR1 as LGHNA and CDR2 as YSLEER. After removal of 1 base from V and 14 bases from J, the junction contained 10 bases not matched to a gene. CDR3 length equals 13 residues. The CDR3 is CASSQVRGAAGTF. The CDR3 coding sequence is TGCGCCAGCAGCCAAGTCAGGGGGGCGGCTGGGACCTTC.

The CDR3 region is CASSLRGSDTQYF. CDR3 DNA: TGTGCCAGCAGCTTGAGGGGGTCGGATACGCAGTATTTT. This chain joins TRBV5-4 and TRBJ2-3; tentatively, D is TRBD1 (6 bases). The CDR3 contains 13 residues. Germline V gene lookup returns CDR1 SGHNT and CDR2 YYREEE (reference sequence). With 1 base removed from V and 6 bases from J, the gap between germline ends came to 9 bases.

This clone showed up many times. The rearrangement links TRBV7-9 to TRBJ2-1; TRBD1 matches at 8 bases. CDR3 length: 15 amino acids. The V and J ends lost 1 base and 10 bases, in that order; junction bases with no gene match: 9. CDR1 is SEHNR and CDR2 is FQNEAQ in the germline V gene (reference sequence). The CDR3 nucleotides read TGTGCCAGCAGCTTAGTACAGGGGGACCGCGGCGAGCAGTTCTTC. Translating it yields CASSLVQGDRGEQFF. The whole variable domain, filled in from reference TRBV7-9 and TRBJ2-1, reads DTGVSQNPRHKITKRGQNVTFRCDPISEHNRLYWYRQTLGQGPEFLTYFQNEAQLEKSRLLSDRFSAERPKGSFSTLEIQRTEQGDSAMYLCASSLVQGDRGEQFFGPGTRLTVL.

In its sample, this clone was seen a few times. This chain connects TRBV6-2 or TRBV6-3 to TRBJ1-1; D is possibly TRBD1 (5 bases). Trimming took off 3 bases at V and 1 base at J, with 15 bases between the two ends. CDR3 length equals 16 residues. Germline lookup yields CDR1 MNHEY and CDR2 SVGEGT. This chain's CDR3 is CASSYNVGGKNTEAFF. Written as DNA, the CDR3 is TGTGCCAGCAGTTATAATGTGGGGGGTAAGAACACTGAAGCTTTCTTT.

The gene calls are TRBV6-1 and TRBJ2-1, with 13 nucleotides matching TRBD2. Germline values: CDR1 MNHNS, CDR2 SASEGT. CDR3 length equals 16 residues. Losses at the gene ends were 4 bases for V and 3 bases for J; bases not matched to a gene: 3. The CDR3 bases are TGTGCCAGCAGTGCTACTAGCGGGGGGGGCTACAATGAGCAGTTCTTC. Translated, it gives CASSATSGGGYNEQFF.

The genes are TRBV9 and TRBJ2-3; 8 bases are a match to TRBD2. The CDR3 covers 16 residues. J gave up 5 bases and V 0 bases, and 8 bases lay outside the gene matches. Germline V gives CDR1 SGDLS, CDR2 YYNGEE. The CDR3 region is CASSVAPAGVGDTQYF. The CDR3 nucleotides read TGTGCCAGCAGCGTAGCCCCAGCGGGGGTGGGAGATACGCAGTATTTT.

This chain connects TRBV9 to TRBJ2-1; 8 nucleotides agree with TRBD2. The trim removed 0 bases at V and 2 bases at J, leaving 4 bases unmatched. Germline V CDR1 and CDR2: SGDLS, YYNGEE. This CDR3 contains 16 residues. The CDR3 reads CASSVAASGPYNEQFF. The CDR3 coding sequence is TGTGCCAGCAGCGTAGCGGCTAGCGGGCCCTACAATGAGCAGTTCTTC.

The chain uses TRBV9 and TRBJ1-2; D is uncertain. V lost 0 bases to trimming and J lost 4 bases, with 13 bases between them. The CDR3 is made up of 15 amino acids. The germline gives CDR1 SGDLS, CDR2 YYNGEE. CDR3 in DNA: TGTGCCAGCAGCGTAGGGACTCCCAAACCCTATGGCTACACCTTC. Its translation is CASSVGTPKPYGYTF.

The rearrangement links TRBV4-1 to TRBJ2-1; 9 nucleotides match TRBD2. In germline, CDR1 is MGHRA, CDR2 YSYEKL. With V trimmed by 1 base and J by 5 bases, 6 bases remained unmatched. This CDR3 contains 16 residues. The CDR3 region is CASSQGGAGGNNEQFF. The CDR3 coding sequence is TGCGCCAGCAGCCAAGGAGGAGCGGGGGGAAACAATGAGCAGTTCTTC.

The chain has TRBV7-9 and TRBJ2-2, with a possible D match to TRBD1 (5 bases). The CDR3 is 15 amino acids. V lost 3 bases, J lost 5 bases, and 13 bases lay in between. Germline values: CDR1 SEHNR, CDR2 FQNEAQ (reference sequence). In DNA, the CDR3 is TGTGCCAGCAGCTTTCCGCAGGGTGTGACCGGGGAGCTGTTTTTT. Translating it yields CASSFPQGVTGELFF.

This clone showed up just once. V is TRBV20-1 and J is TRBJ2-1, with 7 nucleotides matching TRBD2. Germline trimming cut 3 bases from V and 0 bases from J; bases unmatched to any gene: 8. The germline CDR1 and CDR2 sequences are DFQATT and SNEGSKA (reference sequence). This CDR3 region has 16 residues. The CDR3 sequence is CSASGGERSSYNEQFF. The CDR3 DNA reads TGCAGTGCTAGTGGGGGGGAGCGGAGCTCCTACAATGAGCAGTTCTTC.

This clone has a single count. The chain joins TRBV29-1 to TRBJ1-2; the match to TRBD1 covers 12 bases. Germline CDR1 reads SQVTM; CDR2 reads ANQGSEA. The CDR3 has 14 amino acids. The V gene end was trimmed by 4 bases and the J gene end by 4 bases; junction bases not matched to a gene: 4. The CDR3 here is CSVVGDRGPYGYTF. The CDR3 DNA follows: TGCAGCGTTGTGGGGGACAGGGGGCCCTATGGCTACACCTTC.

CDR3 amino acids: CASGEPPGTGGYEQYF. In DNA form, the CDR3 reads TGTGCCAGCGGAGAACCACCCGGGACAGGGGGGTACGAGCAGTACTTC. The chain has TRBV28 and TRBJ2-7, with 11 positions matching TRBD1. The V gene's germline CDR1 is MDHEN and CDR2 SYDVKM. V trimming: 8 bases; J trimming: 4 bases; junction bases outside the gene matches: 13. The CDR3 is 16 amino acids.

The chain recombines TRBV11-1 with TRBJ2-1, with D possibly being TRBD1 (5 bases). The CDR3 is made up of 14 amino acids. V was clipped by 1 base and J by 8 bases, with 12 bases between them. Germline CDR1 reads SGHAT; CDR2 reads FQDESV (reference sequence). CDR3 sequence: CASSLEGQGDEQFF. The CDR3 DNA sequence: TGTGCCAGCAGCTTAGAAGGTCAGGGCGATGAGCAGTTCTTC.

The chain recombines TRBV7-2 with TRBJ1-1; 7 bases map to TRBD1. V gave up 7 bases and J gave up 4 bases; unmatched junction bases: 9. Per germline, CDR1 SGHTA and CDR2 FQGNSA. This CDR3 contains 14 residues. This CDR3 is CASTSDRSFTEAFF. CDR3 nucleotides: TGTGCCAGCACCTCGGACAGGTCTTTCACTGAAGCTTTCTTT.

The chain joins TRBV7-2 to TRBJ1-1; 8 nucleotides agree with TRBD1. The germline CDR1 and CDR2 sequences are SGHTA and FQGNSA. The ends lost 1 base at V and 10 bases at J; junction bases unmatched: 11. This CDR3 has 15 residues. CDR3 residues: CASSLELGTGFRAFF. DNA of the CDR3: TGTGCCAGCAGCTTAGAACTCGGGACAGGTTTTAGAGCTTTCTTT.